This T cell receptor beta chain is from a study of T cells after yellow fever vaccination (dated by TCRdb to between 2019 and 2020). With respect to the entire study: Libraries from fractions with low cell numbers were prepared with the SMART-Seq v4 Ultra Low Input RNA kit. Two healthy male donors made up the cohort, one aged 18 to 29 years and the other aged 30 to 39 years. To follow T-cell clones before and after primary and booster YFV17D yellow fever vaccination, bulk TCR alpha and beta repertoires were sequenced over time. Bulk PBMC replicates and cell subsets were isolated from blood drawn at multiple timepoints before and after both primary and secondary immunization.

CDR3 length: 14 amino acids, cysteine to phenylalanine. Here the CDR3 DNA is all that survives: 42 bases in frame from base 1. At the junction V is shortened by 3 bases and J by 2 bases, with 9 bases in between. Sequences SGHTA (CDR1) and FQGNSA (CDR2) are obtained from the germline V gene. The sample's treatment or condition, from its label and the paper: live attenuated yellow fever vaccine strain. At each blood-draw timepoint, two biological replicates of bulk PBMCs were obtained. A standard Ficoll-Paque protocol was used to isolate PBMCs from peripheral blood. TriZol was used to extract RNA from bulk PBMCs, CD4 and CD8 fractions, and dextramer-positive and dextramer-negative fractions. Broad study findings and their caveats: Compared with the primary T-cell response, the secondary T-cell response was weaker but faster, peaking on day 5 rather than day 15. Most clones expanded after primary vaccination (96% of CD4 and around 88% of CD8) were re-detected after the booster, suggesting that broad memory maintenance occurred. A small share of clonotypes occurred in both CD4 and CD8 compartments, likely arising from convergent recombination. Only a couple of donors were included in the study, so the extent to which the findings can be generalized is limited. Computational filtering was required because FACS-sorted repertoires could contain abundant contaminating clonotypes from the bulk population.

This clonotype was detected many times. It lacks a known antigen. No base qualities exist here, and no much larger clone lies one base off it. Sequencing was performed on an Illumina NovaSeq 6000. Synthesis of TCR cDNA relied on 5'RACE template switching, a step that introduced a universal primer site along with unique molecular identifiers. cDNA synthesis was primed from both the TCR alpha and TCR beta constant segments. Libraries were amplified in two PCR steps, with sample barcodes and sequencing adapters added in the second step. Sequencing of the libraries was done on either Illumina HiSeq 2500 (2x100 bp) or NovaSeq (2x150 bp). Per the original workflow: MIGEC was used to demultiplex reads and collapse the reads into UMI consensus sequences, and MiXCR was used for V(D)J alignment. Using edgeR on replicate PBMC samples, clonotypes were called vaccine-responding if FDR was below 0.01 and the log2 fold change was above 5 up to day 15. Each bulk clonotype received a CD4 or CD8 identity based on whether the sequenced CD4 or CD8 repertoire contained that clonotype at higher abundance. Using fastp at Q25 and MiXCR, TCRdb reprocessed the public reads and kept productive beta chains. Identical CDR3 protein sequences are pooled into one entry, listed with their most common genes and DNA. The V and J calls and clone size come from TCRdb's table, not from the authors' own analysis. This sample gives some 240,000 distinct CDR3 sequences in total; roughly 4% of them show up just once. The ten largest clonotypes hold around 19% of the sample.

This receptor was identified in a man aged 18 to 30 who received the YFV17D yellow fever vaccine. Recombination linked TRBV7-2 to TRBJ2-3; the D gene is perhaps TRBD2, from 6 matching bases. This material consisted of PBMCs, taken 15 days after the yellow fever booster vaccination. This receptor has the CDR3 CASSFRETTDTQYF. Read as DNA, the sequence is TGTGCCAGCAGCTTTCGGGAGACCACAGATACGCAGTATTTT. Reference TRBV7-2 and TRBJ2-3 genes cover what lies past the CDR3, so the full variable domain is GAGVSQSPSNKVTEKGKDVELRCDPISGHTALYWYRQSLGQGLEFLIYFQGNSAPDKSGLPSDRFSAERTGGSVSTLTIQRTQQEDSAVYLCASSFRETTDTQYFGPGTRLTVL.